This TCR beta chain was captured by sequencing in a study of control samples from healthy donors and cancer patients. Germline V CDR1 and CDR2: LGHDT, YNNKEL (reference sequence). J was trimmed by 6 bases and V by 4 bases; bases with no gene match: 13. This CDR3 has 19 amino acids. Libraries were prepared by immunoSEQ multiplex PCR; TCRdb keeps only in-frame clonotypes and omits some of them. This sample has some 13,000 clones, with approximately 94% found just once. J is TRBJ2-1 and V is TRBV3-1 (or the pseudogene TRBV3-2); 15 bases map to TRBD2. The source is a man in his 70s with head and neck cancer. Sequenced sample: PBMCs. The CDR3 sequence is CASSPSGLAGGRASNEQFF. In DNA, the CDR3 is TGTGCCAGCAGCCCATCGGGACTAGCGGGAGGCCGGGCAAGCAATGAGCAGTTCTTC.